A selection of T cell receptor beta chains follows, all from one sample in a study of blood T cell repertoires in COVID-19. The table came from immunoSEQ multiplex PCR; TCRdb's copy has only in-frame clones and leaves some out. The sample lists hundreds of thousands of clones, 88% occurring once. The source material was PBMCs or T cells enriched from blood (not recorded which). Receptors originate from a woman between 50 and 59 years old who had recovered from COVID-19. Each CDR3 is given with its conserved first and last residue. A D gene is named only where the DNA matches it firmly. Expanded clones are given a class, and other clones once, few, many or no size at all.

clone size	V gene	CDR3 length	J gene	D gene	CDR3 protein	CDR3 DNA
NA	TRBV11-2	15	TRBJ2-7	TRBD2	CASSLPAGGSYEQYF	TGTGCCAGCAGCTTACCAGCGGGAGGATCCTACGAGCAGTACTTC
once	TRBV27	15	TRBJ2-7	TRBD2	CASASSLAGVNEQYF	TGTGCCAGCGCCTCCTCCTTAGCGGGAGTGAACGAGCAGTACTTC
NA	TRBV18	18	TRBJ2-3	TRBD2	CASSPLTKATSGTDTQYF	TGTGCCAGCTCACCTCTCACCAAAGCGACTAGCGGGACAGATACGCAGTATTTT
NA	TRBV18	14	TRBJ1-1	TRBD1	CASSPLDRDTEAFF	TGTGCCAGCTCACCCCTTGACAGGGACACTGAAGCTTTCTTT
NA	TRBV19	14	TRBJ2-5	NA	CASSYPGQQETQYF	TGTGCCAGCAGCTACCCGGGACAACAAGAGACCCAGTACTTC
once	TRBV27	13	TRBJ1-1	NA	CASRRGFGTEAFF	TGTGCCAGCAGAAGGGGCTTTGGCACTGAAGCTTTCTTT
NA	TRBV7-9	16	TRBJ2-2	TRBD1	CASSTRTGTSTGELFF	TGTGCCAGCAGCACCCGGACAGGGACAAGCACCGGGGAGCTGTTTTTT
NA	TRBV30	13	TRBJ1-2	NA	CAWSPGENYGYTF	TGTGCCTGGAGTCCAGGGGAGAACTATGGCTACACCTTC
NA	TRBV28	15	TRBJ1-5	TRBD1	CASSPTGQGRQPQHF	TGTGCCAGCAGTCCTACCGGACAGGGCCGGCAGCCCCAGCATTTT
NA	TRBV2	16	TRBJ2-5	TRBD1	CASSPPGQGAWETQYF	TGTGCCAGCAGCCCACCGGGACAGGGGGCATGGGAGACCCAGTACTTC
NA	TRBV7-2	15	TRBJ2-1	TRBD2	CASSFLPSGSNEQFF	TGTGCCAGCAGCTTTTTGCCTAGCGGGAGCAATGAGCAGTTCTTC
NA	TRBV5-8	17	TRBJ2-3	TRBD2	CASSLSLAGGPSDTQYF	TGTGCCAGCAGCTTGAGTTTAGCGGGAGGGCCGTCAGATACGCAGTATTTT
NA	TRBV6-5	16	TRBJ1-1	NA	CASSYSSVRMNTEAFF	TGTGCCAGCAGTTACTCGAGCGTCAGAATGAACACTGAAGCTTTCTTT
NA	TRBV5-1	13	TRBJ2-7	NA	CASSLLPSYEQYF	TGCGCCAGCAGCTTACTACCCTCCTACGAGCAGTACTTC
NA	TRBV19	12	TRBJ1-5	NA	CASSIDQWPQHF	TGTGCCAGTAGTATAGACCAGTGGCCCCAGCATTTT
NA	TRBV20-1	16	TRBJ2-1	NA	CSASNRGRRSYNEQFF	TGCAGTGCTAGTAATCGGGGGAGACGCTCCTACAATGAGCAGTTCTTC
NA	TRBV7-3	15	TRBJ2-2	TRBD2	CASSRGTSSFGELFF	TGTGCCAGCAGCCGGGGGACTAGCTCATTCGGGGAGCTGTTTTTT
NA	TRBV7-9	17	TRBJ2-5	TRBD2	CASSLDRSREGHETQYF	TGTGCCAGCAGCTTAGACAGGTCGCGGGAGGGCCATGAGACCCAGTACTTC
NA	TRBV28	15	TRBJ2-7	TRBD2	CASSSGGGRTYEQYF	TGTGCCAGCAGTTCCGGAGGCGGGAGAACGTACGAGCAGTACTTC
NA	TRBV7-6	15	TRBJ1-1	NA	CASSSGGDMNTEAFF	TGTGCCAGCAGCTCAGGCGGGGATATGAACACTGAAGCTTTCTTT
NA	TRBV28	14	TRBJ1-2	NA	CASSFGGGGYGYTF	TGTGCCAGCAGTTTTGGGGGGGGCGGGTATGGCTACACCTTC
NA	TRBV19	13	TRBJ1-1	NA	CASSRGGQTEAFF	TGTGCCAGTAGTCGCGGGGGCCAGACTGAAGCTTTCTTT
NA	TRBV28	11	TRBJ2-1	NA	CASGSYNEQFF	TGTGCCTCCGGTTCCTACAATGAGCAGTTCTTC
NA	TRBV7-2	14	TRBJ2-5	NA	CASSPTTYQETQYF	TGTGCCAGCAGTCCTACCACGTACCAAGAGACCCAGTACTTC
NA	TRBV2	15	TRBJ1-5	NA	CASSDDRNSNQPQHF	TGTGCCAGCAGCGATGACAGGAATAGCAATCAGCCCCAGCATTTT
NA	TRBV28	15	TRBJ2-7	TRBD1	CASSPLTGGFQEQYF	TGTGCCAGCAGTCCTCTGACAGGGGGCTTTCAGGAGCAGTACTTC
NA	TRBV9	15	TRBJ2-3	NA	CASSGRDTLTDTQYF	TGTGCCAGCAGCGGCCGGGACACCCTCACAGATACGCAGTATTTT
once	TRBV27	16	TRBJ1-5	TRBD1	CAIRDRGPYSNQPQHF	TGTGCCATCCGGGACAGGGGTCCATATAGCAATCAGCCCCAGCATTTT
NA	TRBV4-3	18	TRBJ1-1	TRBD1	CASSQGLIWTGENTEAFF	TGCGCCAGCAGCCAAGGTTTAATTTGGACAGGGGAGAACACTGAAGCTTTCTTT
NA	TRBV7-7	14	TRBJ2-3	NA	CASSLELDTDTQYF	TGTGCTAGCAGCTTAGAACTAGATACAGATACGCAGTATTTT
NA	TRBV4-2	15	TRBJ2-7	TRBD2	CASSPSPSGSYEQYF	TGTGCCAGCAGCCCCAGTCCCAGCGGGAGCTACGAGCAGTACTTC
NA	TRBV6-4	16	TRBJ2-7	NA	CASRTPLAGPSYEQYF	TGTGCCAGCAGGACGCCTTTGGCGGGACCTTCCTACGAGCAGTACTTC
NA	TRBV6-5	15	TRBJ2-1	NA	CASRSDRYPYNEQFF	TGTGCCAGCAGATCTGACAGGTACCCCTACAATGAGCAGTTCTTC
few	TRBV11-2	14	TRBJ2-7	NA	CASSLETGTYEQYF	TGTGCCAGCAGCTTAGAAACGGGGACCTACGAGCAGTACTTC
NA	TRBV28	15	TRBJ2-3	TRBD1	CASSPDRVMADTQYF	TGTGCCAGCAGTCCGGACAGGGTAATGGCAGATACGCAGTATTTT
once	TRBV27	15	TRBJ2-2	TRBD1	CASGPGQGNTGELFF	TGTGCCAGCGGACCGGGACAGGGGAACACCGGGGAGCTGTTTTTT
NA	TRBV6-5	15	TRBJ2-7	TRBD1	CASSYSNRGSYEQYF	TGTGCCAGCAGTTACTCGAACAGGGGGAGCTACGAGCAGTACTTC
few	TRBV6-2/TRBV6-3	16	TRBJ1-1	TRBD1	CASSFGRGLWNTEAFF	TGTGCCAGCAGCTTCGGCAGGGGGCTGTGGAACACTGAAGCTTTCTTT
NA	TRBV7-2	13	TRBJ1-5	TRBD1	CASSQDRGQPQHF	TGTGCCAGCAGTCAGGACAGGGGTCAGCCCCAGCATTTT
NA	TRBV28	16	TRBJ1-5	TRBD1	CASSPPQGASNQPQHF	TGTGCCAGCAGTCCACCCCAGGGGGCAAGCAATCAGCCCCAGCATTTT
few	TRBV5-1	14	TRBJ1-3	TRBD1	CASSGTGVGNTIYF	TGCGCCAGCAGCGGGACAGGGGTTGGAAACACCATATATTTT
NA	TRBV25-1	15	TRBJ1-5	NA	CASSPPGHQGQPQHF	TGTGCCAGCAGTCCACCGGGACATCAGGGGCAGCCCCAGCATTTT
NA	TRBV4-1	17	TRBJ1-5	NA	CASSQGGRAGGNQPQHF	TGCGCCAGCAGCCAAGGGGGGAGGGCGGGTGGCAATCAGCCCCAGCATTTT
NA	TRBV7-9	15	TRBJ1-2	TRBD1	CASSLGQSPNYGYTF	TGTGCCAGCAGCTTGGGACAGAGTCCTAACTATGGCTACACCTTC
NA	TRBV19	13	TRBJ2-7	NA	CASSIGTSYEQYF	TGTGCCAGTAGTATAGGGACTTCCTACGAGCAGTACTTC
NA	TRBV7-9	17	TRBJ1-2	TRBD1	CASSPGTGELFSYGYTF	TGTGCCAGCAGCCCCGGGACAGGGGAACTCTTCTCGTATGGCTACACCTTC
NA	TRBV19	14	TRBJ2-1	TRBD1	CASKKTGTYNEQFF	TGTGCCAGTAAAAAGACAGGGACCTACAATGAGCAGTTCTTC
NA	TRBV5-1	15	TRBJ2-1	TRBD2	CASTISGTSYNEQFF	TGCGCCAGCACCATAAGCGGGACCTCCTACAATGAGCAGTTCTTC
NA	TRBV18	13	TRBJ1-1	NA	CASSPVMSSEAFF	TGTGCCAGCTCCCCCGTCATGAGTTCTGAAGCTTTCTTT
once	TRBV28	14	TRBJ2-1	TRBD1	CASRQGGSYNEQFF	TGTGCCAGCAGACAGGGGGGCTCCTACAATGAGCAGTTCTTC
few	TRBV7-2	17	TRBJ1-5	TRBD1	CASSLEGGRGSRQPQHF	TGTGCCAGCAGCTTAGAAGGCGGCAGGGGGTCGCGTCAGCCCCAGCATTTT
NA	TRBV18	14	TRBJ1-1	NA	CASSPAGLNTEAFF	TGTGCCAGCTCACCAGCAGGGTTGAACACTGAAGCTTTCTTT
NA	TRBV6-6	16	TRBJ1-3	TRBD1	CASSYGDRGLGNTIYF	TGTGCCAGCAGTTACGGGGACAGGGGGCTTGGAAACACCATATATTTT
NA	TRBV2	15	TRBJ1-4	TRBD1	CASSLTGGENEKLFF	TGTGCCAGCAGCCTTACAGGGGGGGAAAATGAAAAACTGTTTTTT
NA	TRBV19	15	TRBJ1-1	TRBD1	CASPGAGGSLTEAFF	TGTGCCAGCCCCGGTGCAGGGGGCTCGTTAACTGAAGCTTTCTTT
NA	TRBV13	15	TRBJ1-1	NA	CASSLIGLRNTEAFF	TGTGCCAGCAGCTTAATAGGACTGAGGAACACTGAAGCTTTCTTT
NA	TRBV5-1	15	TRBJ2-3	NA	CASSLTVGGTDTQYF	TGCGCCAGCAGCTTGACGGTCGGAGGCACAGATACGCAGTATTTT
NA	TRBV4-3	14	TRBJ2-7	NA	CASSQGTGFYEQYF	TGCGCCAGCAGCCAAGGAACAGGTTTCTACGAGCAGTACTTC
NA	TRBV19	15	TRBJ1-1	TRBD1	CASSLGQGWITEAFF	TGTGCCAGTAGTCTCGGACAGGGCTGGATCACTGAAGCTTTCTTT
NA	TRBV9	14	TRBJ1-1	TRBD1	CASSAQGAHTEAFF	TGTGCCAGCAGCGCCCAGGGGGCCCACACTGAAGCTTTCTTT